This T cell receptor beta chain stems from a study of blood T cell repertoires in COVID-19. The wider study: Donors in the United States, Italy and Spain gave samples during acute or convalescent COVID-19. From T cells, B-cell-depleted T cells, or PBMCs came the material, which was cDNA or gDNA.

Under the authors' procedure: How many nucleated cells were present was estimated from reference gene primer amplification. Clones were sequenced by immunoSEQ multiplex PCR, and TCRdb holds only the in-frame ones, with some missing. V, J and clone size reflect that table, while D and trimming were determined from the DNA. The sample yields 130,000 to 150,000 clones, about 91% seen once. Germline V gene lookup returns CDR1 MNHEY and CDR2 SMNVEV (reference sequence). The CDR3 runs 16 residues. Germline trimming cut 6 bases from V and 1 base from J; bases unmatched to any gene: 10. V gene TRBV27 combines with J gene TRBJ2-5; the match to TRBD2 covers 8 bases. The TCR originated in a woman between 45 and 65 years old with acute or convalescent COVID-19. Sequenced sample: peripheral blood. For the CDR3, the DNA is TGTGCCAGCAGCCTGGGGGCCCTAGCGGGCCAAGAGACCCAGTACTTC. Its protein is CASSLGALAGQETQYF.